This entry lists 23 T cell receptor beta chains sequenced from one sample in a study of Graves' ophthalmopathy and Graves' hyperthyroidism. RNA transcripts provided the template for amplifying TCR beta CDR3 regions. RT-PCR in the first round used HTBI primers; a second-round multiplex PCR followed. TCRdb analysed the multiplex PCR reads with MiXCR anew, one entry per CDR3 protein. The sample shows a few hundred thousand distinct CDR3 sequences, 39% of them seen only once. The sequencing sample was made of peripheral blood or thyroid tissue (not recorded which). These receptors came from an adult man with Graves' hyperthyroidism.

In regard to this clonotype: One end of the junction does not line up with germline, which may come from a read error. The chain carries TRBV6-5 and TRBJ2-7; TRBD1 is a possible D gene (5 bases). CDR3 length: 16 amino acids. Germline V CDR1 and CDR2: MNHEY, SVGAGI. CDR3 protein: CASKRLTGSLSYEQHF. CDR3 DNA: TGTGCCAGCAAACGGCTTACAGGATCCCTCTCCTACGAGCAGCACTTC.

The rearrangement joins TRBV10-3 to TRBJ1-5; 7 nucleotides line up with TRBD1. Germline V gives CDR1 ENHRY, CDR2 SYGVKD. The CDR3 sequence is 14 residues long. With V trimmed by 6 bases and J by 9 bases, 11 bases remained unmatched. CDR3 loop: CAISRDSTDGPQHF. The CDR3 region has the DNA TGTGCCATCAGCCGGGACAGTACCGATGGGCCCCAGCATTTT.

This clonotype was detected many times. The chain employs TRBV20-1 and TRBJ1-5; D gene unclear. Trimming took 3 bases from V and 2 from J, leaving 14 bases between them. Germline CDR1 DFQATT, CDR2 SNEGSKA (reference sequence). The CDR3 runs 15 residues. The CDR3 here is CSARDGRARNQPQHF. In DNA form, the CDR3 reads TGCAGTGCTAGGGACGGACGGGCGCGCAATCAGCCCCAGCATTTT.

V and J are TRBV20-1 and TRBJ2-3; D may be TRBD1 (5 bases). V lost 6 bases to trimming and J lost 3 bases, with 10 bases between them. CDR1 DFQATT and CDR2 SNEGSKA come from the germline V gene (reference sequence). CDR3 length equals 12 residues. CDR3 in DNA: TGCAGTGCCATACGACAGACAGATACGCAGTATTTT. This codes for CSAIRQTDTQYF.

This clonotype showed up many times. V is TRBV29-1 and J is TRBJ2-2; TRBD1 might be the D (6 bases). The CDR3 is made up of 12 amino acids. V lost 3 bases and J 9 bases, leaving 11 bases between the germline ends. In germline, CDR1 is SQVTM, CDR2 ANQGSEA. CDR3 sequence (DNA): TGCAGCGTTGAGGGCAGGGGCCGGGAGCTGTTTTTT. Residues: CSVEGRGRELFF.

The V gene is TRBV7-2, the J gene TRBJ2-3; TRBD2 might be the D (7 bases). CDR1 is SGHTA and CDR2 is FQGNSA in the germline V gene. Trimming shortened V by 3 bases and J by 3 bases, and 16 bases separated the two germline ends. The CDR3 consists of 16 residues. CDR3 in DNA: TGTGCCAGCAGCTTGTGGGGCGGGGGCCTGACAGATACGCAGTATTTT. It translates to CASSLWGGGLTDTQYF.

Many counts were recorded for this clonotype. CDR3 sequence (DNA): TGTGCCACCAGTGACGACCGGCCCCAGGAAAAACTGTTTTTT. Its protein product is CATSDDRPQEKLFF. This rearrangement joins TRBV24-1 to TRBJ1-4; D gene ambiguous. This CDR3 has 14 amino acids. The V gene lost 4 bases and the J gene lost 8 bases, with 13 bases spanning the gap. In germline, CDR1 is KGHDR, CDR2 SFDVKD.

V is TRBV24-1 and J is TRBJ2-5; a weak D match, TRBD2 (5 bases). The J call may be incorrect, as the DNA end agrees better with TRBJ2-1. The CDR3 runs 12 residues. The germline CDR1 and CDR2 sequences are KGHDR and SFDVKD. The CDR3 is CATSDLADEQFF. Here the CDR3 DNA reads TGTGCCACCAGTGATTTAGCGGATGAGCAGTTCTTC.

In this sample, this clonotype turned up many times. The chain combines TRBV5-8 with TRBJ1-6; D unresolved. CDR1 SGHTS and CDR2 YDEGEE come from the germline V gene. The CDR3 is made up of 14 amino acids. Trimming shortened V by 6 bases and J by 9 bases, and 16 bases separated the two germline ends. This CDR3 is CASIVDTRVSPLHF. The CDR3, as DNA: TGTGCCAGCATCGTTGACACGCGAGTTTCACCCCTCCACTTT.

The V gene is TRBV6-1, the J gene TRBJ2-5; 14 bases map to TRBD2. J lost 3 bases, V lost 6 bases, and 3 bases had no gene match. The germline gives CDR1 MNHNS, CDR2 SASEGT. This CDR3 has 15 residues. This CDR3 is CASRWTSGGKETQYF. The CDR3 region has the DNA TGTGCCAGCAGGTGGACTAGCGGGGGGAAAGAGACCCAGTACTTC.

The count of this clonotype is one. The chain recombines TRBV9 with TRBJ1-2; 11 bases line up with TRBD1. Germline CDR1 is SGDLS and CDR2 is YYNGEE. The CDR3 totals 16 residues. The V gene end was trimmed by 2 bases and the J gene end by 0 bases; junction bases not matched to a gene: 3. CDR3 nucleotides: TGTGCCAGCAGCGTTGGGACAGGGGGTACTAACTATGGCTACACCTTC. Its translation is CASSVGTGGTNYGYTF.

V and J are TRBV7-3 and TRBJ1-2; D unclear. Germline loops: CDR1 SGHTA, CDR2 FQGTGA. The CDR3 consists of 16 residues. The V end lost 1 base, the J end lost 6 bases, and 18 bases lay between the germline ends. The CDR3 bases are TGTGCCAGCAGCTTAAAAGGAGTGAGCGCCTACAATGGCTACACCTTC. Translating it yields CASSLKGVSAYNGYTF. The variable domain in full, with the rest retrieved from reference TRBV7-3 and TRBJ1-2, is GAGVSQTPSNKVTEKGKYVELRCDPISGHTALYWYRQSLGQGPEFLIYFQGTGAADDSGLPNDRFFAVRPEGSVSTLKIQRTERGDSAVYLCASSLKGVSAYNGYTFGSGTRLTVV.

This clonotype was seen a handful of times. This rearrangement joins TRBV7-2 to TRBJ2-7; 7 nucleotides match TRBD2. Unmatched junction bases numbered 14, after V lost 6 bases and J lost 0 bases. Germline V gene lookup returns CDR1 SGHTA and CDR2 FQGNSA. This CDR3 has 17 residues. CDR3 coding DNA: TGTGCCAGCAGTTACTCCTTTTCCCTAGCGGTCTCCTACGAGCAGTACTTC. Its translation is CASSYSFSLAVSYEQYF.

Notes on this clonotype: A much larger clone sits a single nucleotide away, making a read error possible. J is TRBJ1-2 and V is TRBV2; TRBD1 aligns across 7 bases. This CDR3 spans 12 amino acids. The trim removed 6 bases at V and 6 bases at J, leaving 4 bases unmatched. CDR1 SNHLY and CDR2 FYNNEI come from the germline V gene. The chain's CDR3 is CASRATGHGYTF. Here the CDR3 DNA reads TGTGCCAGCAGGGCGACAGGGCATGGCTACACCTTC.

V is TRBV19 and J is TRBJ1-2; 8 nucleotides agree with TRBD1. J was trimmed by 5 bases and V by 5 bases; bases with no gene match: 7. Germline V gene data show CDR1 as LNHDA and CDR2 as SQIVND (reference sequence). This CDR3 comprises 14 residues. The chain's CDR3 is CASSPRQGIYGYTF. In DNA, the CDR3 is TGTGCCAGTAGTCCGCGACAGGGGATATATGGCTACACCTTC.

V usage is TRBV29-1 and J usage is TRBJ1-1; possibly TRBD1 for D (6 bases). V lost 8 bases and J lost 1, with 14 bases in between. Germline CDR1 is SQVTM and CDR2 is ANQGSEA. The CDR3 runs to 13 residues. CDR3 bases: TGCAGCTCAACCCAGGGGTCGAACACTGAAGCTTTCTTT. Residues: CSSTQGSNTEAFF.

Ten or more counts support this clonotype. The chain has TRBV20-1 and TRBJ1-2, with D perhaps matching TRBD1 (5 bases). The CDR3 is 15 residues long. Trimming removed 5 bases from V and 0 bases from J, with 16 bases in between. The V gene's germline CDR1 is DFQATT and CDR2 SNEGSKA (reference sequence). CDR3: CSADLRQSTNYGYTF. For the CDR3, the DNA is TGCAGTGCTGACTTACGACAGTCAACTAACTATGGCTACACCTTC.

This chain joins TRBV7-9 and TRBJ2-5, with D perhaps TRBD2 (5 bases). Germline CDR1 and CDR2: SEHNR and FQNEAQ (reference sequence). V dropped 5 bases and J dropped 5 bases, with 18 bases sitting between them. This CDR3 comprises 15 residues. The CDR3 region has the DNA TGTGCCAGCAGCGTTAACGGACTCCCTCGGGAGACCCAGTACTTC. Its translation: CASSVNGLPRETQYF.

Points on this clonotype: One junction end disagrees with the germline gene, perhaps due to a read error. The chain is built from TRBV6-1 and TRBJ2-5; TRBD2 matches at 7 bases. The V gene's germline CDR1 is MNHNS and CDR2 SASEGT. The CDR3 spans 14 residues. CDR3 sequence (DNA): TGTGCCAGCAGTCCCCTAGCGGATCAAGAGACCCAGTGCTTC. This gives the protein CASSPLADQETQCF.

The chain uses TRBV7-2 and TRBJ2-7; 7 positions match TRBD2. Trimming removed 7 bases from V and 7 bases from J; junction bases left unmatched: 1. The CDR3 runs to 10 residues. In germline, CDR1 is SGHTA, CDR2 FQGNSA. DNA for the CDR3: TGTGCCAGCAATAGCGGGGAGCAGTACTTC. Protein: CASNSGEQYF.

This clonotype was counted many times. The chain couples TRBV20-1 to TRBJ2-2; perhaps TRBD1 as D (6 bases). V was cut by 1 base and J by 3 bases, with 15 bases left in between. CDR1 and CDR2 from the germline V gene are DFQATT and SNEGSKA (reference sequence). CDR3 length: 16 residues. CDR3: CSARGAGEIYTGELFF. In DNA, the CDR3 is TGCAGTGCTAGAGGGGCAGGGGAAATTTACACCGGGGAGCTGTTTTTT.

This clonotype was found many times. The chain joins TRBV12-3 or TRBV12-4 to TRBJ1-4; D ambiguous. The V end was cut by 3 bases, the J end by 8 bases, with 4 bases between. The CDR3 extends over 11 amino acids. The CDR3 spells CASSFDEKLFF. The CDR3 coding sequence is TGTGCCAGCAGTTTCGACGAAAAACTGTTTTTT.

This chain uses TRBV9 with TRBJ2-7; D possibly corresponds to TRBD2 (6 bases). Germline loops: CDR1 SGDLS, CDR2 YYNGEE. Deletions cut 5 bases from V and 1 base from J, with 19 bases between. CDR3 size: 16 residues. CDR3 nucleotides: TGTGCCAGCAGTCCCGAACTAGCAGACTCTTCCTACGAGCAGTACTTC. This translates into CASSPELADSSYEQYF.